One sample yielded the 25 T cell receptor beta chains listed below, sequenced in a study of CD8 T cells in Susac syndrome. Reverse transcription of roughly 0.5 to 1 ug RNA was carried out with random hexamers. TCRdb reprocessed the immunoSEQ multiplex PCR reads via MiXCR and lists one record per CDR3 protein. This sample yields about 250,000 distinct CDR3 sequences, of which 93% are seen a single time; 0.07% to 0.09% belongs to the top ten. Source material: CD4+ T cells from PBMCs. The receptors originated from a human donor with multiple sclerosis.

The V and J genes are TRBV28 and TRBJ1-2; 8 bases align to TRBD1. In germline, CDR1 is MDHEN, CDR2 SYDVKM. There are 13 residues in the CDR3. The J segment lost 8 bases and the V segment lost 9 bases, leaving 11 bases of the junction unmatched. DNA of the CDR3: TGTGCCAGTTATTCCGGGACAGGTCACGGCTACACCTTC. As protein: CASYSGTGHGYTF.

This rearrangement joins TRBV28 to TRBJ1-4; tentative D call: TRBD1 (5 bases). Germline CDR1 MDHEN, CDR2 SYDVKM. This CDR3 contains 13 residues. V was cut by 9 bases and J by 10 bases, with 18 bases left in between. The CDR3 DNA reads TGTGCCAGTCAAGCGGGGGTTTTCGGAAAACTGTTTTTT. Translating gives CASQAGVFGKLFF.

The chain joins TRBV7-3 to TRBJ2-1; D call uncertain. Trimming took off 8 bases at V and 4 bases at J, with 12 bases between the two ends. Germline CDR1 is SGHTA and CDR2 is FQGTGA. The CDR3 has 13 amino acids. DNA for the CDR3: TGTGCCAGCGCAGAGACACCGTACAATGAGCAGTTCTTC. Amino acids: CASAETPYNEQFF.

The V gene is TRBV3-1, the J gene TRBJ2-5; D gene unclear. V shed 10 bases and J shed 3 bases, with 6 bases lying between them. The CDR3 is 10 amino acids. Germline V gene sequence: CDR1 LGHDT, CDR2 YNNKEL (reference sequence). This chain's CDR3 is CATEKETQYF. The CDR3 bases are TGTGCCACGGAGAAAGAGACCCAGTACTTC.

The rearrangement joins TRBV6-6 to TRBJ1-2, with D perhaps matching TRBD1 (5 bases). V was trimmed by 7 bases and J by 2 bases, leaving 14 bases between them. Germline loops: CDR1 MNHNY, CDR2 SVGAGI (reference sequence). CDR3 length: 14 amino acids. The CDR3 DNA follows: TGTGCCAGCAATACACGTGAGGGGAACTATGGCTACACCTTC. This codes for CASNTREGNYGYTF.

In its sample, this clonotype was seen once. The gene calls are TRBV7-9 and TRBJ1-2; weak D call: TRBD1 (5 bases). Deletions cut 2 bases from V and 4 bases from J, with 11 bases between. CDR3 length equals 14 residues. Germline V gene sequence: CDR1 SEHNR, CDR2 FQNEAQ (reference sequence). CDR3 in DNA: TGTGCCAGCAGCTTATCGTTGACAGCCTATGGCTACACCTTC. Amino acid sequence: CASSLSLTAYGYTF.

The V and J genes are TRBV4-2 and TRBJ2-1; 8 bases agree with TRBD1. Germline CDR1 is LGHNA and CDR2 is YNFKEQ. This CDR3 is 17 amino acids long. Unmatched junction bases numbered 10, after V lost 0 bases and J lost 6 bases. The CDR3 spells CASSQDHQDRVINEQFF. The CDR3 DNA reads TGTGCCAGCAGCCAAGATCATCAGGACAGGGTTATCAATGAGCAGTTCTTC.

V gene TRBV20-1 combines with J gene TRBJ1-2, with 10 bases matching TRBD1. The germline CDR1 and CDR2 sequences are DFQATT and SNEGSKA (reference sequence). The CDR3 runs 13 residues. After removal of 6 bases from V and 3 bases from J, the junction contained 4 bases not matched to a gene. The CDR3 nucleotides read TGCAGTGCCGAGGACAGGGGGGACTATGGCTACACCTTC. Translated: CSAEDRGDYGYTF.

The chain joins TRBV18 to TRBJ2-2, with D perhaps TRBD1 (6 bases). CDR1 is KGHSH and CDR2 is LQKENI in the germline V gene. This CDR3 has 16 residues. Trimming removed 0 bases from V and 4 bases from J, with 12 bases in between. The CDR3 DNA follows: TGTGCCAGCTCACCACCGCACAGGGACATCACCGGGGAGCTGTTTTTT. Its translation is CASSPPHRDITGELFF.

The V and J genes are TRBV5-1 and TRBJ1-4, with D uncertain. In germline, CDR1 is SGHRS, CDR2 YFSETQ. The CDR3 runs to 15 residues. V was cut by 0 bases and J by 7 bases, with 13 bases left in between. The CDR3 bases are TGCGCCAGCAGCTTGGCCGGGAGAAGCTCTGAAAAACTGTTTTTT. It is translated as CASSLAGRSSEKLFF.

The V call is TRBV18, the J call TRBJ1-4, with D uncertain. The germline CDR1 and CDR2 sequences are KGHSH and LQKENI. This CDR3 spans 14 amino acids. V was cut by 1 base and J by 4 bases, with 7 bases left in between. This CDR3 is CASSPRGYNEKLFF. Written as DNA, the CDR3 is TGTGCCAGCTCACCACGCGGTTATAATGAAAAACTGTTTTTT.

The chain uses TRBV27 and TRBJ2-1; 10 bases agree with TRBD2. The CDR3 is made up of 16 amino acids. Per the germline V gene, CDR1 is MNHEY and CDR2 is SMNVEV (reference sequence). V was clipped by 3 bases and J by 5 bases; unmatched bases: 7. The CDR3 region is CASSFPSGRVNNEQFF. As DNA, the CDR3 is TGTGCCAGCAGTTTTCCGAGCGGGAGGGTAAACAATGAGCAGTTCTTC.

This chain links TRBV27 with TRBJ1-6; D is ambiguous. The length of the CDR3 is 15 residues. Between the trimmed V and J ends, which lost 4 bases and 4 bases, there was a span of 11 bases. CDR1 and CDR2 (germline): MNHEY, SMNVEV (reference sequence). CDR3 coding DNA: TGTGCCAGCAGTTCGGGATGGGAATATAATTCACCCCTCCACTTT. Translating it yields CASSSGWEYNSPLHF.

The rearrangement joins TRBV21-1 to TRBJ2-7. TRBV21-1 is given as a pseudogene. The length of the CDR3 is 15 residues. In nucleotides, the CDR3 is TGTGCCAGCAGCAAAGGTCGCGGCTACGGCTACGAGCAGTACGTC. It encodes CASSKGRGYGYEQYV.

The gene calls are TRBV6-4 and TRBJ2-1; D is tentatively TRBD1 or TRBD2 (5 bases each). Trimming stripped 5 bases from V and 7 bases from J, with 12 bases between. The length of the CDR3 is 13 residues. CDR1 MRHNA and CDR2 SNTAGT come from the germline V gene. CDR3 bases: TGTGCCAGCAGTAGGGACCTACGGAATGAGCAGTTCTTC. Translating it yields CASSRDLRNEQFF.

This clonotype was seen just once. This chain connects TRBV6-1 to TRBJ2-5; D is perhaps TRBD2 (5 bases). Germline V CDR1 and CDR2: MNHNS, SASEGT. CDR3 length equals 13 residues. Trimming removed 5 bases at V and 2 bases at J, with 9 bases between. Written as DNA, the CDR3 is TGTGCCAGCAGTTGGGAGACGCAAGAGACCCAGTACTTC. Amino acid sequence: CASSWETQETQYF.

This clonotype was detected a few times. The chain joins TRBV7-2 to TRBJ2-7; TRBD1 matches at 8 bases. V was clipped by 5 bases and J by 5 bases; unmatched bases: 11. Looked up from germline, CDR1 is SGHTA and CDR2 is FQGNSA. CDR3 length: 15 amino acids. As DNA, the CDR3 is TGTGCCAGCAGCACGGACCGGGACAGGCGGCACGAGCAGTACTTC. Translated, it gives CASSTDRDRRHEQYF.

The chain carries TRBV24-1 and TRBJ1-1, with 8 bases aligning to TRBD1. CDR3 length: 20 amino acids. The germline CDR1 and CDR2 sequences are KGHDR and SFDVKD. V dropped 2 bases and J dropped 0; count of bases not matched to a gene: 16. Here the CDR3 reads CATSDSPNPGQGAVNTEAFF. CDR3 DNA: TGTGCCACCAGTGATTCCCCAAACCCCGGACAGGGAGCCGTGAACACTGAAGCTTTCTTT.

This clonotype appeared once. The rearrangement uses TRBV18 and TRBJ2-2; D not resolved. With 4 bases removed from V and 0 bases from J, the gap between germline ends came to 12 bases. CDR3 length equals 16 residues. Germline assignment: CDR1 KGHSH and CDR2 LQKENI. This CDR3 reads CASSRDITSNTGELFF. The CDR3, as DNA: TGTGCCAGCTCACGCGACATAACTTCGAACACCGGGGAGCTGTTTTTT.

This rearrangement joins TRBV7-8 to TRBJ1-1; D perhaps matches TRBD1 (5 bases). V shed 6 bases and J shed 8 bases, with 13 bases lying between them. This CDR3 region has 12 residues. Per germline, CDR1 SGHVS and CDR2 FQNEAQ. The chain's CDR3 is CASSRDPAEAFF. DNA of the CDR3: TGTGCCAGCAGTAGGGACCCTGCGGAAGCTTTCTTT.

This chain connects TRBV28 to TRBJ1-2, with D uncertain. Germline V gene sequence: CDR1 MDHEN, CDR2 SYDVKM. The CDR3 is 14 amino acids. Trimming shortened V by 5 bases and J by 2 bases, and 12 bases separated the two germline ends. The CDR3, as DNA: TGTGCCAGCAGTACCCCGGGGTTCAACTATGGCTACACCTTC. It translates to CASSTPGFNYGYTF.

CDR3 bases: TGCAGTGCTAGAGCCAAGGGCAGGGGGAGCTCCTACGAGCAGTACGTC. The encoded protein is CSARAKGRGSSYEQYV. The J gene is TRBJ2-7, the V gene TRBV20-1, with 7 bases aligning to TRBD1. With 1 base clipped from V and 0 bases from J, the junction kept 9 bases outside the gene matches. This CDR3 has 16 amino acids. The germline V gene encodes CDR1 DFQATT and CDR2 SNEGSKA (reference sequence).

The chain's CDR3 is CATSDPGTGGYTF. CDR3 DNA sequence: TGTGCCACCAGTGATCCTGGGACAGGAGGCTACACCTTC. The chain joins TRBV24-1 to TRBJ1-2, with 8 bases matching TRBD1. J was trimmed by 8 bases and V by 3 bases; bases with no gene match: 4. This CDR3 spans 13 amino acids. Germline CDR1 reads KGHDR; CDR2 reads SFDVKD.

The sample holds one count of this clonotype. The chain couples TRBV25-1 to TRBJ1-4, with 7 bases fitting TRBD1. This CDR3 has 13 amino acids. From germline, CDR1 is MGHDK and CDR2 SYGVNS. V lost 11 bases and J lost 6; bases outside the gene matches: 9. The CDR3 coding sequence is TGTGCCTCCAGGGACAGATGGCATGAAAAACTGTTTTTT. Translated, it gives CASRDRWHEKLFF.

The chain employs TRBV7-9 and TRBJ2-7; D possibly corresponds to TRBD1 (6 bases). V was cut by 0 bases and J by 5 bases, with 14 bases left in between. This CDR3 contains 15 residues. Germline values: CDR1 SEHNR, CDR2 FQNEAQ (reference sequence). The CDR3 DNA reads TGTGCCAGCAGCTTAGCAATGGACAGCTTCCACGAGCAGTACTTC. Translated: CASSLAMDSFHEQYF. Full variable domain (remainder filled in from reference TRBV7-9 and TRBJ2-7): DTGVSQNPRHKITKRGQNVTFRCDPISEHNRLYWYRQTLGQGPEFLTYFQNEAQLEKSRLLSDRFSAERPKGSFSTLEIQRTEQGDSAMYLCASSLAMDSFHEQYFGPGTRLTVT.